The 23 T cell receptor beta chains presented below share a single source sample, sequenced in a study of blood T cell repertoires in COVID-19. The repertoire was sequenced with immunoSEQ multiplex PCR; TCRdb's copy has only in-frame clones and lacks some. The table shows 200,000 to 250,000 clones, with just over 85% occurring only once. The sequenced sample was PBMCs or T cells enriched from blood (not recorded which). The receptors here all came from a woman aged 40 to 55 with acute COVID-19.

This chain connects TRBV6-2 or TRBV6-3 to TRBJ2-3; TRBD2 aligns across 8 bases. CDR3 size: 17 residues. The J segment lost 0 bases and the V segment lost 5 bases, leaving 10 bases of the junction unmatched. Germline V gives CDR1 MNHEY, CDR2 SVGEGT. CDR3 amino acids: CASSPPGIAGSTDTQYF. The CDR3 DNA reads as TGTGCCAGCAGTCCCCCTGGGATAGCGGGGAGCACAGATACGCAGTATTTT.

V and J are TRBV6-5 and TRBJ1-5, with no clear D. Trimming shortened V by 2 bases and J by 7 bases, and 12 bases separated the two germline ends. The V gene's germline CDR1 is MNHEY and CDR2 SVGAGI. The CDR3 has 14 amino acids. The CDR3 DNA reads as TGTGCCAGCAGTTACCGTGTGTTTAGCCAGCCCCAGCATTTT. The encoded protein is CASSYRVFSQPQHF.

This chain joins TRBV7-2 and TRBJ2-7, with 8 bases aligning to TRBD1. Germline V lookup: CDR1 SGHTA, CDR2 FQGNSA. The V segment lost 5 bases and the J segment 1 base; nucleotides outside the gene matches: 7. CDR3 length: 15 residues. Here the CDR3 reads CASSGWTGQSYEQYF. The CDR3 DNA is TGTGCCAGCAGCGGTTGGACAGGGCAGTCCTACGAGCAGTACTTC.

The gene calls are TRBV19 and TRBJ2-2; D may be TRBD1 (6 bases). The germline gives CDR1 LNHDA, CDR2 SQIVND (reference sequence). The germline V and J ends were trimmed by 3 bases and 3 bases, with 8 bases remaining between them. The length of the CDR3 is 14 residues. CDR3 region: CASSMNRDTGELFF. CDR3 coding DNA: TGTGCCAGTAGTATGAACAGGGACACCGGGGAGCTGTTTTTT.

This chain uses TRBV6-5 with TRBJ2-7; D is unclear. Trimming pared 0 bases from V and 2 bases from J, leaving 11 bases between. The V gene's germline CDR1 is MNHEY and CDR2 SVGAGI. The CDR3 runs to 15 residues. The CDR3 here is CASSYSSPHTYEQYF. The CDR3 DNA reads as TGTGCCAGCAGTTACTCTTCCCCACACACCTACGAGCAGTACTTC.

This clone was picked up one time. V is TRBV19 and J is TRBJ2-1; 9 bases are shared with TRBD1. Germline V gene sequence: CDR1 LNHDA, CDR2 SQIVND (reference sequence). V lost 4 bases, J lost 2 bases, and 3 bases stayed unmatched. This CDR3 comprises 15 residues. CDR3 nucleotides: TGTGCCAGTAGTACTCGACAGGGGGCCTACAATGAGCAGTTCTTC. Its protein is CASSTRQGAYNEQFF.

This sequence joins TRBV6-2 or TRBV6-3 and TRBJ2-7; the match to TRBD2 covers 8 bases. Trimming took 4 bases from V and 5 from J; bases not matched to a gene: 7. The germline CDR1 and CDR2 sequences are MNHEY and SVGEGT. The CDR3 runs 14 residues. The CDR3 reads CASSFGRGADEQYF. CDR3 DNA: TGTGCCAGCAGTTTCGGGAGGGGGGCCGACGAGCAGTACTTC.

The chain uses TRBV6-2 or TRBV6-3 and TRBJ2-5, with D unresolved. V was cut by 6 bases and J by 5 bases, with 16 bases left in between. This CDR3 contains 14 residues. CDR1 MNHEY and CDR2 SVGEGT come from the germline V gene. DNA for the CDR3: TGTGCCAGCAGCCACTCCCCCCTCCGGGAGACCCAGTACTTC. Its translation: CASSHSPLRETQYF.

The CDR3: CATSDLWDTYSYEQYF. CDR3 nucleotides: TGTGCCACCAGTGATTTATGGGACACCTACTCCTACGAGCAGTACTTC. This chain uses TRBV24-1 with TRBJ2-7; D is perhaps TRBD1 (6 bases). The germline V gene has CDR1 KGHDR and CDR2 SFDVKD. V was pared by 1 base and J by 0 bases, with 12 bases between. The CDR3 is made up of 16 amino acids.

In its sample, this clone was seen once. The rearrangement links TRBV21-1 to TRBJ1-2; the D segment call TRBD1 is taken from the table without a DNA check. TRBV21-1 is deemed a pseudogene. CDR3 length equals 16 residues. DNA for the CDR3: TGTGCCAGCAGGCTTAAGGGGGCCAGCTATTCGGTTGGCTACACCTTC. This codes for CASRLKGASYSVGYTF.

The chain combines TRBV27 with TRBJ1-2, with 8 positions matching TRBD1. Germline V gene sequence: CDR1 MNHEY, CDR2 SMNVEV (reference sequence). This CDR3 region has 11 residues. Losses at the gene ends were 5 bases for V and 8 bases for J; bases not matched to a gene: 1. CDR3 sequence: CASSTGGGYTF. CDR3 coding DNA: TGTGCCAGCAGTACAGGGGGAGGCTACACCTTC.

The V and J genes are TRBV5-4 and TRBJ2-1; TRBD2 matches 12 bases. With 1 base clipped from V and 7 bases from J, the junction kept 3 bases outside the gene matches. This CDR3 is built from 15 residues. CDR1 is SGHNT and CDR2 is YYREEE in the germline V gene (reference sequence). The CDR3 region is CASSLKLAGGNEQFF. The CDR3 coding sequence is TGTGCCAGCAGCTTGAAACTAGCGGGGGGAAATGAGCAGTTCTTC.

The sample holds one count of this clone. This chain links TRBV7-9 with TRBJ1-2; 7 bases align to TRBD1. V was clipped by 4 bases and J by 8 bases; unmatched bases: 13. The V gene's germline CDR1 is SEHNR and CDR2 FQNEAQ (reference sequence). The CDR3 extends over 15 amino acids. CDR3 amino acids: CASSSLRTGGKGYTF. CDR3 coding DNA: TGTGCCAGCAGCTCTCTCCGGACAGGCGGGAAAGGCTACACCTTC.

V gene TRBV18 combines with J gene TRBJ2-7, with TRBD1 matching over 10 bases. Unmatched junction bases numbered 3, after V lost 5 bases and J lost 5 bases. Germline V CDR1 and CDR2: KGHSH, LQKENI. The CDR3 is 13 residues long. CDR3 nucleotides: TGTGCCAGCTCAAGGGACAGGGGTAACGAGCAGTACTTC. Protein product: CASSRDRGNEQYF.

This chain links TRBV24-1 with TRBJ1-2; 9 bases match TRBD1. This CDR3 is built from 15 residues. The V gene end was trimmed by 4 bases and the J gene end by 8 bases; junction bases not matched to a gene: 10. The germline V gene has CDR1 KGHDR and CDR2 SFDVKD. The CDR3 DNA reads TGTGCCACCAGTGAAACCGGGACAGGGCAGCCGGGCTACACCTTC. This gives the protein CATSETGTGQPGYTF.

The V call is TRBV5-6, the J call TRBJ2-7, with TRBD2 as a possible D gene (7 bases). The CDR3 consists of 17 residues. Germline CDR1 and CDR2: SGHDT and YYEEEE. Trimming removed 3 bases from V and 7 bases from J, with 26 bases in between. The CDR3 sequence is CASSSRGAYLPTGEQYF. CDR3 coding DNA: TGTGCCAGCAGCTCACGGGGGGCTTACCTCCCTACGGGGGAGCAGTACTTC.

This clone is a singleton in its sample. This chain joins TRBV27 and TRBJ2-4; no clear D gene. CDR1 and CDR2 (germline): MNHEY, SMNVEV (reference sequence). V was cut by 2 bases and J by 1 base, with 9 bases left in between. CDR3 length: 15 residues. CDR3 region: CASSLNLGAKNIQYF. The CDR3 nucleotides are TGTGCCAGCAGTTTAAACCTCGGGGCCAAAAACATTCAGTACTTC.

The chain joins TRBV7-9 to TRBJ1-6; no definite D call. Deletions cut 6 bases from V and 12 bases from J, with 15 bases between. Germline V gives CDR1 SEHNR, CDR2 FQNEAQ (reference sequence). CDR3 length equals 13 residues. In DNA, the CDR3 is TGTGCCAGCAGTTTCCGAGACTTGGGACCCCTCCACTTT. Its protein is CASSFRDLGPLHF.

Points on this clone: The same CDR3 can be traced to other DNA sequences in this sample. This sequence joins TRBV30 and TRBJ1-2; 7 nucleotides line up with TRBD1. V lost 3 bases to trimming and J lost 3 bases; unmatched junction nucleotides: 4. Germline values: CDR1 GTSNPN, CDR2 SVGIG (reference sequence). This CDR3 comprises 13 residues. The CDR3 reads CAWSGTGDYGYTF. The CDR3 DNA reads TGTGCCTGGAGCGGAACAGGGGACTATGGCTACACCTTC.

DNA for the CDR3: TGTGCTAGTGGTTGGACGCGACAGGGCGGAGAGCAGTACGTC. Translated, it gives CASGWTRQGGEQYV. The V and J genes are TRBV12-5 and TRBJ2-7; 7 bases line up with TRBD1. Unmatched junction bases numbered 10, after V lost 4 bases and J lost 7 bases. Germline V CDR1 and CDR2: LGHNT, FRNRAP. There are 14 residues in the CDR3.

The rearrangement links TRBV19 to TRBJ1-1; D possibly corresponds to TRBD1 (6 bases). Trimming took off 4 bases at V and 4 bases at J, with 19 bases between the two ends. The length of the CDR3 is 16 residues. Germline V CDR1 and CDR2: LNHDA, SQIVND (reference sequence). The CDR3 sequence is CASSTQLQGSGTEAFF. CDR3 nucleotides: TGTGCCAGTAGTACGCAGTTACAGGGTTCAGGCACTGAAGCTTTCTTT.

The genes are TRBV7-9 and TRBJ2-3, with D tentatively TRBD2 (6 bases). This CDR3 is 18 amino acids long. Looked up from germline, CDR1 is SEHNR and CDR2 is FQNEAQ (reference sequence). V was trimmed by 3 bases and J by 1 base, leaving 20 bases between them. The CDR3 protein is CASSFSSLRDFGTDTQYF. CDR3 bases: TGTGCCAGCAGCTTCTCCTCGCTGCGGGACTTCGGCACAGATACGCAGTATTTT. The full variable domain, rest sourced from reference TRBV7-9 and TRBJ2-3, is DTGVSQNPRHKITKRGQNVTFRCDPISEHNRLYWYRQTLGQGPEFLTYFQNEAQLEKSRLLSDRFSAERPKGSFSTLEIQRTEQGDSAMYLCASSFSSLRDFGTDTQYFGPGTRLTVL.

V is TRBV7-2 and J is TRBJ1-2; D uncertain. Germline loops: CDR1 SGHTA, CDR2 FQGNSA. The V end was cut by 1 base, the J end by 8 bases, with 14 bases between. This CDR3 comprises 14 residues. The CDR3 DNA reads TGTGCCAGCAGCTTAGAGGAGGGCCTGGGGGGCTACACCTTC. Protein sequence: CASSLEEGLGGYTF.